This TCR beta chain comes out of a study of cytomegalovirus exposure and HLA in healthy donors. With regard to this clone: The antigen remains undetermined.

The PCR was carried out with 60 Vbeta primers and 13 Jbeta primers. The method was immunoSEQ multiplex PCR; TCRdb's version includes in-frame clones alone and lacks a portion of them. Here the sample spans 140,000 or so clones, 9.4% being singletons. Study results and caveats: According to an earlier analysis, most TCR beta V segments yielded productive rearrangements about 87% or about 30% of the time. Among the CMV-associated chains, a few were confirmed in vitro as specific for CMV antigens.

Germline V gene lookup returns CDR1 SEHNR and CDR2 FQNEAQ (reference sequence). The CDR3 runs to 14 residues. V was pared by 0 bases and J by 4 bases, with 9 bases between. The rearrangement links TRBV7-9 to TRBJ1-2; D perhaps matches TRBD1 (5 bases). The TCR was taken from a male donor in good health and CMV-seronegative. Sequencing input: PBMCs. The CDR3 DNA is TGTGCCAGCAGCTTAGCGGGGCCAAGCTATGGCTACACCTTC. Its protein is CASSLAGPSYGYTF.